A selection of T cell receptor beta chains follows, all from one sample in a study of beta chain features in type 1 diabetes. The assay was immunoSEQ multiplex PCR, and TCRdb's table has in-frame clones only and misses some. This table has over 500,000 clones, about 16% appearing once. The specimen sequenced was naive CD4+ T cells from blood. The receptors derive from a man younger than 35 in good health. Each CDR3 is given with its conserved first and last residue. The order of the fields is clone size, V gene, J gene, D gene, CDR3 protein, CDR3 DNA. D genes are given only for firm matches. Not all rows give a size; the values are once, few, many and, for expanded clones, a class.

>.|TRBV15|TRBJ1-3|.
CATSRDLGGFFTIYF
TGTGCCACCAGCAGAGATCTCGGGGGCTTCTTCACCATATATTTT
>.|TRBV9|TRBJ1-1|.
CASSVAPYPEAFF
TGTGCCAGCAGCGTAGCACCGTATCCTGAAGCTTTCTTT
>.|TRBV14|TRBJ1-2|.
CASSHGGAVGYTF
TGTGCCAGCAGCCATGGGGGAGCGGTAGGCTACACCTTC
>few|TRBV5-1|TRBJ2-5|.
CASSSTVGPQETQYF
TGCGCCAGCAGCTCAACGGTGGGCCCCCAAGAGACCCAGTACTTC
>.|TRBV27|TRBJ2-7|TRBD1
CASRVRGQGRDEQYF
TGTGCCAGCAGAGTACGGGGACAGGGGCGCGACGAGCAGTACTTC
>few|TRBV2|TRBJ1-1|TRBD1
CASSAQGDGAEAFF
TGTGCCAGCAGTGCCCAGGGGGACGGAGCTGAAGCTTTCTTT
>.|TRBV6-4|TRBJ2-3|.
CASSDQAGLTDTQYF
TGTGCCAGCAGTGACCAGGCGGGCCTCACGGATACGCAGTATTTT
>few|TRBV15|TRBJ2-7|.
CATSRDGKGFDEQYF
TGTGCCACCAGCAGAGATGGAAAAGGGTTTGACGAGCAGTACTTC
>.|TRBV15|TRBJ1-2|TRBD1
CATSRENDRGGGYTF
TGTGCCACCAGCAGAGAAAACGACAGGGGGGGTGGCTACACCTTC
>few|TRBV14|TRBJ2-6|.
CASSPQGRVSSGANVLTF
TGTGCCAGCAGCCCACAGGGCCGAGTCAGCTCTGGGGCCAACGTCCTGACTTTC
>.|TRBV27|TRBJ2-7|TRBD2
CASSSAGGPYEQYF
TGTGCCAGCAGTTCAGCGGGAGGGCCCTACGAGCAGTACTTC
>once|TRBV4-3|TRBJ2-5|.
CASRLSTSLASETQYF
TGCGCCAGCAGGCTATCGACTAGTTTAGCATCAGAGACCCAGTACTTC
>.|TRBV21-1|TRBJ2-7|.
CASTKRAAPYEQYF
TGTGCCAGCACTAAACGCGCAGCGCCCTACGAGCAGTACTTC
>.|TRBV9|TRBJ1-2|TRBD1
CASSAGTGGAIYGYTF
TGTGCCAGCAGCGCCGGGACAGGGGGCGCAATCTATGGCTACACCTTC
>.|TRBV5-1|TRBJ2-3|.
CASSSGTLGDTDTQYF
TGCGCCAGCAGCTCGGGGACTTTAGGAGACACAGATACGCAGTATTTT
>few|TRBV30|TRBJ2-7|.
CAWGRVYEQYF
TGTGCCTGGGGCAGAGTTTACGAGCAGTACTTC